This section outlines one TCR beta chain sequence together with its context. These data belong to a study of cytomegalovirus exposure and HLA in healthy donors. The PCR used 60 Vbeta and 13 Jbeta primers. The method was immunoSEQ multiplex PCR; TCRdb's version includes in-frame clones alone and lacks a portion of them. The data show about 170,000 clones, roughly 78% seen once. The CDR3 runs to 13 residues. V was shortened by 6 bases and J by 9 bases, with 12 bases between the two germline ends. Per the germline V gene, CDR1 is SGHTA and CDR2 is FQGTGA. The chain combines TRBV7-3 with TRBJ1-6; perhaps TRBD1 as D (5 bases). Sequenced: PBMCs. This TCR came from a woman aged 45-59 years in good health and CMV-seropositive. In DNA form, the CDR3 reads TGTGCCAGCAGTTCAGGGACTGGTTCACCCCTCCACTTT. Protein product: CASSSGTGSPLHF.